The clone carrying this T cell receptor (beta chain) has just a few counts. Its specificity is unknown. This specimen belongs to a study of response to subunit inactivated influenza vaccine. Findings of the study overall: Every seasonal influenza vaccination brings in few new T cells, the authors suggested.

Each CDR3 protein gets one entry after TCRdb re-called the RT-PCR reads with MiXCR. In the table there are just over 300,000 distinct CDR3 sequences, 20% to 25% of which are singletons. The TCR originated in a man aged 50-75 years who received an inactivated influenza vaccine. The sequences come from PBMCs from blood, collected roughly 20 months after vaccination.

The CDR3 is CASSFSIGQGVYGYTF. The CDR3 nucleotides are TGTGCCAGCAGCTTCTCTATAGGACAGGGGGTCTATGGCTACACCTTC. The chain joins TRBV7-9 to TRBJ1-2; TRBD1 aligns across 10 bases. V trimming: 3 bases; J trimming: 4 bases; junction bases outside the gene matches: 8. The CDR3 is 16 amino acids. CDR1 is SEHNR and CDR2 is FQNEAQ in the germline V gene (reference sequence).